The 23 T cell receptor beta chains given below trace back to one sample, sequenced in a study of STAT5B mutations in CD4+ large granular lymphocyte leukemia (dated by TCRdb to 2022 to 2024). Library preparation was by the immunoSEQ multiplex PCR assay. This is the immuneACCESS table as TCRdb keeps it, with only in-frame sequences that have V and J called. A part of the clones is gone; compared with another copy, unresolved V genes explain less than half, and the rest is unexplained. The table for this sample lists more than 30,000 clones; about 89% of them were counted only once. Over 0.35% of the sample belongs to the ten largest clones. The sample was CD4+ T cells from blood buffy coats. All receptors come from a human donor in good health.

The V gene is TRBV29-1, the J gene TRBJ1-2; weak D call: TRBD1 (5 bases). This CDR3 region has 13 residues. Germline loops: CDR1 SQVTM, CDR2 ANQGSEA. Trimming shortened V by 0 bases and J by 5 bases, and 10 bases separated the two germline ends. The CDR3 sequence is CSVEEKGRYGYTF. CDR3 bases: TGCAGCGTTGAAGAAAAGGGGAGGTATGGCTACACCTTC.

This CDR3 reads CASSAEGGVNYGYTF. The CDR3 DNA sequence: TGTGCCAGCAGCGCGGAGGGGGGGGTAAACTATGGCTACACCTTC. This rearrangement joins TRBV5-4 to TRBJ1-2, with D maybe TRBD1 (6 bases). This CDR3 has 15 residues. Per the germline V gene, CDR1 is SGHNT and CDR2 is YYREEE (reference sequence). V was clipped by 4 bases and J by 2 bases, with 15 bases between them.

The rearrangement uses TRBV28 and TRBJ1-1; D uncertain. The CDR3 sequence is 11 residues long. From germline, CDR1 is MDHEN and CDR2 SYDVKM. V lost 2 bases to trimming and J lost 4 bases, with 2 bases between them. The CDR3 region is CASSLGTEAFF. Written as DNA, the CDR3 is TGTGCCAGCAGTTTAGGCACTGAAGCTTTCTTT.

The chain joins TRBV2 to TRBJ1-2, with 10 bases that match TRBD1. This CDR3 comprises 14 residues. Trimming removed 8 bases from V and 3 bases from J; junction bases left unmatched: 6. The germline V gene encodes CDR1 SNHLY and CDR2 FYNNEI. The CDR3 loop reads CASHRDRGYYGYTF. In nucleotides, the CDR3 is TGTGCCAGCCACCGGGACAGGGGATACTATGGCTACACCTTC.

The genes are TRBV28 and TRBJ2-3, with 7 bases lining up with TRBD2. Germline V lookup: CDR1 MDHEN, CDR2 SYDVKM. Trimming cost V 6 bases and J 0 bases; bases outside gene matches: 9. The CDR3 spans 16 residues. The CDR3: CASSPIGGRSTDTQYF. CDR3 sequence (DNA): TGTGCCAGCAGCCCGATAGGCGGGAGAAGCACAGATACGCAGTATTTT.

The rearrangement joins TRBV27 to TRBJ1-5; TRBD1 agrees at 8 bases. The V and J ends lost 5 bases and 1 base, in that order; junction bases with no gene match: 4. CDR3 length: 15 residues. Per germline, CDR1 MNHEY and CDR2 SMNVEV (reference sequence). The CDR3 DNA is TGTGCCAGCAGTAGTACAGGGGGAAGCAATCAGCCCCAGCATTTT. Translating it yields CASSSTGGSNQPQHF.

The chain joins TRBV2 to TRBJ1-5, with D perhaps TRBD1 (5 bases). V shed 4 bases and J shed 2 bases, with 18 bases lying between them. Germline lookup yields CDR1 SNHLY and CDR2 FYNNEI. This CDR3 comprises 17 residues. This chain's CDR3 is CASSGRGRAGGNQPQHF. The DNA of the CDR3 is TGTGCCAGCAGTGGACGGGGCAGGGCCGGAGGCAATCAGCCCCAGCATTTT.

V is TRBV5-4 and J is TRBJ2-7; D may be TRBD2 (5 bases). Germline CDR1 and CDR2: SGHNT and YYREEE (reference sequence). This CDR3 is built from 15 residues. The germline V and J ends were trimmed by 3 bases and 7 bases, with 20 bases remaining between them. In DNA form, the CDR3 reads TGTGCCAGCAGCTCTGACCCCGGGGTTGAGAAGGAGCAGTACTTC. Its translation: CASSSDPGVEKEQYF.

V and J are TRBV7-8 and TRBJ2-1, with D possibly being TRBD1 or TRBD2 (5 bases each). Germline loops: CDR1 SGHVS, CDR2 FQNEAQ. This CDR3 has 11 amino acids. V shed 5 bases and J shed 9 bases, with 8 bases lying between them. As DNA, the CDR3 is TGTGCCAGCAGCGAGAGGGGTGAGCAGTTCTTC. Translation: CASSERGEQFF. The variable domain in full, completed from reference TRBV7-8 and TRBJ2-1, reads GAGVSQSPRYKVAKRGQDVALRCDPISGHVSLFWYQQALGQGPEFLTYFQNEAQLDKSGLPSDRFFAERPEGSVSTLKIQRTQQEDSAVYLCASSERGEQFFGPGTRLTVL.

The CDR3 coding sequence is TGTGCCAGCAGCCTAGACAACGGTCAGCCCCAGCATTTT. Amino acid sequence: CASSLDNGQPQHF. The gene calls are TRBV7-6 and TRBJ1-5; D remains ambiguous. The CDR3 length is 13 residues. The V and J ends lost 5 bases and 6 bases respectively, with 11 bases between them. Germline loops: CDR1 SGHVS, CDR2 FNYEAQ.

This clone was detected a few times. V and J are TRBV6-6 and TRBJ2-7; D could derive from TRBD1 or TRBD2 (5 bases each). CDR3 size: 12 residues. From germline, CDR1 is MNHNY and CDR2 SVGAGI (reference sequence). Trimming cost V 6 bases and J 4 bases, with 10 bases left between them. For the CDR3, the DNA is TGTGCCAGCAGCGGGGCGAGGTACGAGCAGTACTTC. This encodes CASSGARYEQYF.

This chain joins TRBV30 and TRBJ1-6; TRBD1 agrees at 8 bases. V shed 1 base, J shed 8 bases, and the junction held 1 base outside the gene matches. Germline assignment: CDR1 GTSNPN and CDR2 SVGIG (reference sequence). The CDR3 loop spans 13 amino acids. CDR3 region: CAWSATGDSPLHF. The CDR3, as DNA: TGTGCCTGGAGTGCGACAGGGGATTCACCCCTCCACTTT.

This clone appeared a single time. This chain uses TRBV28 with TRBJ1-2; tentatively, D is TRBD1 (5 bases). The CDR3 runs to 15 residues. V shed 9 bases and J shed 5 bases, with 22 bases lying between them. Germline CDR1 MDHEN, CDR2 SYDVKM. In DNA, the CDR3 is TGTGCCAGTTCACGAGGGGCCCTGGAGGGTTATGGCTACACCTTC. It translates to CASSRGALEGYGYTF.

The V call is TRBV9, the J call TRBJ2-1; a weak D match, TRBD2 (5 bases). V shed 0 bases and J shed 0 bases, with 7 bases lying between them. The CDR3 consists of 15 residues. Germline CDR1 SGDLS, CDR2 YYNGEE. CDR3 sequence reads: CASSVGAASYNEQFF. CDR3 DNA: TGTGCCAGCAGCGTAGGAGCGGCCTCCTACAATGAGCAGTTCTTC.

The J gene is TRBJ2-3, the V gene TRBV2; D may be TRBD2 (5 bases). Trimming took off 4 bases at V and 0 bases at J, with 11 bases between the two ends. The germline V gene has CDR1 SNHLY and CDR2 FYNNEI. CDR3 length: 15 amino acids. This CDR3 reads CASSVVASSTDTQYF. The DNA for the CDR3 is TGTGCCAGCAGTGTGGTAGCGAGTAGCACAGATACGCAGTATTTT. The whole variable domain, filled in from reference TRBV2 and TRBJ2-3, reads EPEVTQTPSHQVTQMGQEVILRCVPISNHLYFYWYRQILGQKVEFLVSFYNNEISEKSEIFDDQFSVERPDGSNFTLKIRSTKLEDSAMYFCASSVVASSTDTQYFGPGTRLTVL.

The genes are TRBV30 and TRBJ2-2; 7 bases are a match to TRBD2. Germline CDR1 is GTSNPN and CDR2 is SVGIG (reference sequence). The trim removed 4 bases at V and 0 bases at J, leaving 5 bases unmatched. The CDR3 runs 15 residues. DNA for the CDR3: TGTGCCTGGAACGCGGGGACTACGAACACCGGGGAGCTGTTTTTT. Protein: CAWNAGTTNTGELFF.

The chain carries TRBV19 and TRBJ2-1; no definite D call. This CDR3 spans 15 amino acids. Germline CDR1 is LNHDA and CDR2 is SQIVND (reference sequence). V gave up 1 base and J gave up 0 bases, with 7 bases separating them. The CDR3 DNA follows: TGTGCCAGTAGTATAGGAGTTAACTCCTACAATGAGCAGTTCTTC. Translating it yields CASSIGVNSYNEQFF.

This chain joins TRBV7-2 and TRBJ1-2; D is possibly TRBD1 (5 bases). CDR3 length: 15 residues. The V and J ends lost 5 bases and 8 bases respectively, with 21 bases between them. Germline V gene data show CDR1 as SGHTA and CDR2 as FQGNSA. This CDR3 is CASSPRGGPGEGYTF. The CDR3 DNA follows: TGTGCCAGCAGCCCCCGCGGGGGTCCTGGGGAAGGCTACACCTTC.

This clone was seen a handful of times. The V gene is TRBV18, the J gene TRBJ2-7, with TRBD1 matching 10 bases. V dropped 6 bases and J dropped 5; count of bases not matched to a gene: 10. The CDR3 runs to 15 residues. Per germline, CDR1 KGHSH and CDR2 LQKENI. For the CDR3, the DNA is TGTGCCAGCTCTCCCATCCGACAGGGGGCGGACGAGCAGTACTTC. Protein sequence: CASSPIRQGADEQYF.

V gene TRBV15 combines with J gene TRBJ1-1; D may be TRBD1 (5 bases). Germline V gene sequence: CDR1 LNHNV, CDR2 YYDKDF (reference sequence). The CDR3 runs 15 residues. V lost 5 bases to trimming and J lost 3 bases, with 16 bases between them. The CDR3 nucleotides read TGTGCCACCAGCTCTCCGATCGGCAGGGACACTGAAGCTTTCTTT. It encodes CATSSPIGRDTEAFF.

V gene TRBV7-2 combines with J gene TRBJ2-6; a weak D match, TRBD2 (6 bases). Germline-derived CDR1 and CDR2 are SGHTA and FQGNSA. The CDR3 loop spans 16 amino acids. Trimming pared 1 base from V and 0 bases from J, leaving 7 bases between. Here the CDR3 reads CASSLVGGSGANVLTF. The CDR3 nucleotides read TGTGCCAGCAGCTTAGTGGGAGGCTCTGGGGCCAACGTCCTGACTTTC.

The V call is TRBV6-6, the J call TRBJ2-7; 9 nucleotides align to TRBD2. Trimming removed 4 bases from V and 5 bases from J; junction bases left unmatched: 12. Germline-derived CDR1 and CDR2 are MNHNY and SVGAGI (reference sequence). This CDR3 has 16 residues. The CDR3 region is CASSSRPSGVPNEQYF. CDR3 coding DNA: TGTGCCAGCAGTTCCCGACCTAGCGGGGTCCCCAACGAGCAGTACTTC.

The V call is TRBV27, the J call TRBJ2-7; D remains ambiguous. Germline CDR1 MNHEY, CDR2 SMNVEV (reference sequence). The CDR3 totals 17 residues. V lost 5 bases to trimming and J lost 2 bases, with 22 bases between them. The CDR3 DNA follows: TGTGCCAGCAGTCCTCGTTGGGCAGATATGGGTGCCTACGAGCAGTACTTC. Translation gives CASSPRWADMGAYEQYF.